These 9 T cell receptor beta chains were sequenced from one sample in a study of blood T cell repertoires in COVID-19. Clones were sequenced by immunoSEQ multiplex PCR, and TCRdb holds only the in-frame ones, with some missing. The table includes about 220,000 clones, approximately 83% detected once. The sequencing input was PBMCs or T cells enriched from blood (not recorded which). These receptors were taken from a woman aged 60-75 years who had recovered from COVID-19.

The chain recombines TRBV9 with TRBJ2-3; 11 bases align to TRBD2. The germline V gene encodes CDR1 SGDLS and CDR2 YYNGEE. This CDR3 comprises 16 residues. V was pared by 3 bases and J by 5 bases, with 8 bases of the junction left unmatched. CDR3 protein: CASSAELAGGLDTQYF. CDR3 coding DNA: TGTGCCAGCAGCGCAGAGTTAGCGGGGGGGTTAGATACGCAGTATTTT.

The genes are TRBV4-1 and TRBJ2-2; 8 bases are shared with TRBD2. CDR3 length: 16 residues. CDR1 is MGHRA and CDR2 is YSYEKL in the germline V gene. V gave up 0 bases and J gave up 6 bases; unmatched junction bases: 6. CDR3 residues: CASSQDEGLEPGELFF. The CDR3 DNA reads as TGCGCCAGCAGCCAAGATGAGGGACTAGAACCCGGGGAGCTGTTTTTT.

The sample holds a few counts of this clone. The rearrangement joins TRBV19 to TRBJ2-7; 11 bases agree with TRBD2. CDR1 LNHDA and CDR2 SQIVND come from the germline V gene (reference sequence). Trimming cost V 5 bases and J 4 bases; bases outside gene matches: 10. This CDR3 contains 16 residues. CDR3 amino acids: CASSPNLAGGPYEQYF. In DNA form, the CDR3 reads TGTGCCAGTAGTCCTAACCTAGCGGGAGGCCCTTACGAGCAGTACTTC.

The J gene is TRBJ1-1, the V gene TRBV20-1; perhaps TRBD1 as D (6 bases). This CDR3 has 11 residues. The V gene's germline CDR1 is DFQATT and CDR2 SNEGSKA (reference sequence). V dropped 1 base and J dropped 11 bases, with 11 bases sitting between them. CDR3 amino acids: CSARAWTEAFF. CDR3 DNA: TGCAGTGCTAGAGCATGGACAGAGGCTTTCTTT.

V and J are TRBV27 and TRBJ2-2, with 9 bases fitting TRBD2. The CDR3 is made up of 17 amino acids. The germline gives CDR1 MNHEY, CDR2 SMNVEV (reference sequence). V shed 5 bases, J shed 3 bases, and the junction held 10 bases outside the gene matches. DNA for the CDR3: TGTGCCAGCAGTCGCTTTAGTGGCGGGGGGGACACCGGGGAGCTGTTTTTT. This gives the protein CASSRFSGGGDTGELFF.

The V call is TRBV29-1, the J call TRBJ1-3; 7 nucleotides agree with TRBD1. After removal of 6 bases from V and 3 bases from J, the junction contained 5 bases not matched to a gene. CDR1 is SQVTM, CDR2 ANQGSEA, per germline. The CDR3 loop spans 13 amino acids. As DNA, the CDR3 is TGCAGCGTCGGGGGACAGATTGGAAACACCATATATTTT. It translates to CSVGGQIGNTIYF.

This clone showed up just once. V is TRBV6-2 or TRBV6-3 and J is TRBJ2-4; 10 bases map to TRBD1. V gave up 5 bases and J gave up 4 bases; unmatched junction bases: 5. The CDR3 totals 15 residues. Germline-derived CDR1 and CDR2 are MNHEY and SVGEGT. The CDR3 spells CASSDPGQGKNIQYF. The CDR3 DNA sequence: TGTGCCAGCAGTGACCCGGGACAGGGGAAAAACATTCAGTACTTC.

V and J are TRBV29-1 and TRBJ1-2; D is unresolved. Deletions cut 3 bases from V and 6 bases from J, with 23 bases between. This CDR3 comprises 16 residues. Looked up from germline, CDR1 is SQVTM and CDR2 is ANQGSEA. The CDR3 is CSVDEGLEKGSNGYTF. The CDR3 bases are TGCAGCGTTGACGAGGGTTTAGAAAAGGGATCAAATGGCTACACCTTC.

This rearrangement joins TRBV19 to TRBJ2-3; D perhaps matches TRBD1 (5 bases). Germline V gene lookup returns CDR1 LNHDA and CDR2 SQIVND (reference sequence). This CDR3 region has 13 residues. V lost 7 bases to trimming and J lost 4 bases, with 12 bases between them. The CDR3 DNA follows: TGTGCCAGTAATGGTGGCAGGGCAGATACGCAGTATTTT. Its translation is CASNGGRADTQYF.